The entry below describes one T cell receptor beta chain. These data belong to a study of T cell responses to AZD1222 COVID-19 vaccine. Method: immunoSEQ multiplex PCR; TCRdb's copy keeps in-frame clones and lacks some. The data show 95,000 to 100,000 clones, roughly 80% seen once. Source: peripheral blood, taken 28 days after the second AZD1222 dose. This TCR was recovered from an adult who received the AZD1222 COVID-19 vaccine.

Here the CDR3 reads CASSDLNTEAFF. The CDR3 DNA sequence: TGTGCCAGCAGTGACCTGAACACTGAAGCTTTCTTT. The V and J genes are TRBV5-4 and TRBJ1-1; D is uncertain. Germline loops: CDR1 SGHNT, CDR2 YYREEE (reference sequence). This CDR3 is 12 amino acids long. Between the trimmed V and J ends, which lost 5 bases and 0 bases, there was a span of 5 bases.